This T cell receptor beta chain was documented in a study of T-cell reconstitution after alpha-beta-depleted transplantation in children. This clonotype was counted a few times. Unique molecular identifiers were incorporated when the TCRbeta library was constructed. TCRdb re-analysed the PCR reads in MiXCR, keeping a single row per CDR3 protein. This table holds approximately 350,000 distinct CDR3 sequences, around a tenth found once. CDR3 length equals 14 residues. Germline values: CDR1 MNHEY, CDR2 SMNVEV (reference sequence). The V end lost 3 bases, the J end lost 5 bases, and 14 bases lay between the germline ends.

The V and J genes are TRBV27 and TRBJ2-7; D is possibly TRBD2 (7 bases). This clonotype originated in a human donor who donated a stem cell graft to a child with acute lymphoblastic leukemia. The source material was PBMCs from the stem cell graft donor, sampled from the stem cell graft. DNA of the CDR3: TGTGCCAGCAGTTTTCCGGGGGGCGTCAACGAGCAGTACTTC. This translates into CASSFPGGVNEQYF.